Listed below are T cell receptor beta chains from one sample, sequenced in a study of CD8 T cells in ankylosing spondylitis. One entry per CDR3 protein, called by TCRdb with MiXCR from the 5' RACE reads. The profile shows 450,000 or so distinct CDR3 sequences, roughly 25% of them singletons. What was sequenced was blood, either unsorted or a sorted T cell fraction (not recorded which). These receptors originate from a male donor with ankylosing spondylitis. The CDR3 runs from the conserved cysteine through the conserved F or W. A D gene is named only where the DNA matches it firmly. Clone size is stated in some rows and not others, as once, few, many or a class when expanded.

v_gene	j_gene	len	d_gene	abundance	CDR3aa	CDR3nt
TRBV7-9	TRBJ1-1	15	TRBD1	.	CASSLNKQGGTEAFF	TGTGCCAGCAGCTTAAATAAACAGGGGGGCACTGAAGCTTTCTTT
TRBV27	TRBJ2-3	17	TRBD1	.	CASSSKLRDRSTDTQYF	TGTGCCAGCAGTTCAAAACTCCGGGACAGAAGCACAGATACGCAGTATTTT
TRBV15	TRBJ2-5	13	.	.	CATSRDSAGTQYF	TGTGCCACCAGCAGAGATTCGGCGGGGACCCAGTACTTC
TRBV5-6	TRBJ1-3	15	.	.	CASSPSAIFGNTIYF	TGTGCCAGCAGTCCGAGCGCAATTTTTGGAAACACCATATATTTT
TRBV11-1	TRBJ2-1	18	.	once	CASSLASPGLQYRNEQFF	TGTGCCAGCAGCTTGGCTTCCCCGGGACTCCAGTATAGGAATGAGCAGTTCTTC
TRBV18	TRBJ1-1	14	TRBD1	once	CASSDGTVGNEAFF	TGTGCCAGCTCAGACGGGACAGTGGGAAATGAAGCTTTCTTT
TRBV14	TRBJ2-7	15	TRBD1	.	CASSQGTGPSYEQYF	TGTGCCAGCAGCCAAGGGACAGGGCCATCCTACGAGCAGTACTTC
TRBV12-3/TRBV12-4	TRBJ1-5	14	.	.	CASSLGQSGQPQHF	TGTGCCAGCAGTTTGGGGCAGTCGGGTCAGCCCCAGCATTTT
TRBV5-4	TRBJ2-5	14	.	.	CASSLFGAQETQYF	TGTGCCAGCAGCTTGTTCGGGGCGCAAGAGACCCAGTACTTC
TRBV20-1	TRBJ2-7	12	TRBD2	.	CSARGTMYEQYF	TGCAGTGCTAGGGGGACTATGTACGAGCAGTACTTC
TRBV14	TRBJ2-2	14	.	many	CASSHEFPTGELFF	TGTGCCAGCAGCCACGAATTCCCCACCGGGGAGCTGTTTTTT
TRBV5-1	TRBJ2-1	18	.	few	CASSTDRRTGTPDNEQFF	TGCGCCAGCAGCACCGACAGACGCACGGGAACCCCGGACAATGAGCAGTTCTTC
TRBV10-3	TRBJ2-1	14	TRBD1	few	CAISWTGDYNEQFF	TGTGCCATCAGTTGGACAGGGGATTACAATGAGCAGTTCTTC
TRBV6-2/TRBV6-3	TRBJ1-1	17	.	.	CASSPPGSLLRYTEAFF	TGTGCCAGCAGTCCCCCGGGATCCCTTCTTAGGTACACTGAAGCTTTCTTT
TRBV7-9	TRBJ2-7	15	TRBD1	few	CASSPGTGDWSEQYF	TGTGCCAGCAGCCCTGGGACAGGGGATTGGAGCGAGCAGTACTTC
TRBV12-3/TRBV12-4	TRBJ2-2	18	TRBD1	.	CTSSPVTGGPHPTGELFF	TGTACCAGCAGTCCAGTGACAGGGGGACCGCATCCTACCGGGGAGCTGTTTTTT
TRBV24-1	TRBJ2-3	13	.	.	CATMGLGTDTQYF	TGTGCCACCATGGGACTCGGCACAGATACGCAGTATTTT
TRBV24-1	TRBJ1-5	14	.	many	CATSDPGVNQPQHF	TGTGCCACCAGTGATCCGGGGGTTAATCAGCCCCAGCATTTT
TRBV20-1	TRBJ2-1	17	TRBD2	.	CSARDPTSGGSYNEQFF	TGCAGTGCTAGAGACCCGACCTCGGGAGGCTCCTACAATGAGCAGTTCTTC
TRBV25-1	TRBJ2-7	15	TRBD2	.	CASSKPLAGSYEQYF	TGTGCCAGCAGTAAGCCCCTAGCGGGAAGTTACGAGCAGTACTTC
TRBV24-1	TRBJ2-1	13	TRBD1	.	CATRGTGGNEQFF	TGTGCCACCAGGGGGACAGGGGGCAATGAGCAGTTCTTC
TRBV20-1	TRBJ1-2	15	TRBD1	few	CSARDWDRDYYGYTF	TGCAGTGCTAGAGACTGGGACAGGGATTACTATGGCTACACCTTC
TRBV20-1	TRBJ1-5	15	.	.	CSATPPVHSNQPQHF	TGCAGTGCTACCCCCCCAGTACATAGCAATCAGCCCCAGCATTTT
TRBV20-1	TRBJ2-3	14	TRBD2	.	CSVGGTSASDTQYF	TGCAGTGTAGGCGGGACTAGCGCCTCAGATACGCAGTATTTT
TRBV4-2	TRBJ1-4	15	.	.	CASSQDLGRVEKLFF	TGTGCCAGCAGCCAAGATTTGGGAAGAGTTGAAAAACTGTTTTTT
TRBV4-2	TRBJ1-5	15	TRBD1	.	CASSQEPTGNQPQHF	TGTGCCAGCAGCCAAGAGCCGACAGGGAATCAGCCCCAGCATTTT
TRBV10-2	TRBJ2-1	13	TRBD2	.	CAGGLAGNNEQFF	TGCGCCGGCGGACTAGCGGGGAACAATGAGCAGTTCTTC
TRBV29-1	TRBJ1-1	13	TRBD1	.	CSVDRQGGTEAFF	TGCAGCGTTGATCGACAGGGGGGCACTGAAGCTTTCTTT
TRBV15	TRBJ2-5	12	.	many	CATSRGYETQYF	TGTGCCACCAGCAGAGGGTACGAGACCCAGTACTTC
TRBV7-8	TRBJ2-3	18	TRBD2	few	CASSLPIAGSGTADTQYF	TGTGCCAGCAGCTTACCGATAGCGGGAAGTGGTACGGCAGATACGCAGTATTTT
TRBV29-1	TRBJ1-1	11	.	.	CSVGGKVAAFF	TGCAGCGTGGGGGGGAAGGTGGCGGCTTTCTTT
TRBV27	TRBJ2-2	14	.	few	CASKKGDRDGELFF	TGTGCCAGCAAGAAAGGGGATCGGGACGGGGAGCTGTTTTTT
TRBV6-1	TRBJ2-5	15	TRBD1	few	CASSVDWDRGETQYF	TGTGCCAGCAGTGTCGATTGGGACAGGGGAGAGACCCAGTACTTC
TRBV5-5	TRBJ2-3	15	.	.	CASSLAPGITDTQYF	TGTGCCAGCAGCTTGGCTCCCGGGATCACAGATACGCAGTATTTT
TRBV4-2	TRBJ2-3	18	TRBD2	few	CASSYGLAGSSSTDTQYF	TGTGCCAGCAGCTACGGGCTAGCGGGGAGCTCTAGCACAGATACGCAGTATTTT
TRBV24-1	TRBJ2-5	15	TRBD1	.	CATSDQDRDWGTQYF	TGTGCCACCAGTGACCAGGACAGGGATTGGGGGACCCAGTACTTC
TRBV15	TRBJ2-2	12	TRBD1	few	CATSRPGGALFF	TGTGCCACCAGCAGACCAGGGGGTGCGCTGTTTTTT
TRBV11-2	TRBJ2-2	21	TRBD2	.	CASSLQWVGTSARANTGELFF	TGTGCCAGCAGCTTACAATGGGTCGGGACTAGCGCCCGCGCGAACACCGGGGAGCTGTTTTTT
TRBV11-3	TRBJ2-2	14	.	.	CASSPRTYTGELFF	TGTGCCAGCAGCCCCAGGACTTACACCGGGGAGCTGTTTTTT
TRBV20-1	TRBJ2-2	17	TRBD1	.	CSATGTGGISNTGELFF	TGCAGTGCTACCGGGACAGGGGGAATCTCGAACACCGGGGAGCTGTTTTTT
TRBV7-2	TRBJ2-7	15	TRBD2	.	CASSPVSGGDYEQYF	TGTGCCAGCAGCCCAGTTTCGGGAGGGGACTACGAGCAGTACTTC
TRBV20-1	TRBJ1-4	13	.	many	CSAREVEGEKLFF	TGCAGTGCTAGAGAGGTGGAGGGCGAAAAACTGTTTTTT
TRBV30	TRBJ1-2	14	.	.	CAWSRGRANYGYTF	TGTGCCTGGAGTAGAGGTCGAGCTAACTATGGCTACACCTTC
TRBV15	TRBJ1-4	14	.	many	CATSRGEPNEKLFF	TGTGCCACCAGCAGGGGCGAGCCAAATGAAAAACTGTTTTTT
TRBV10-3	TRBJ2-1	15	TRBD2	few	CAISESASGLNEQFF	TGTGCCATCAGTGAGTCGGCTAGCGGACTCAATGAGCAGTTCTTC
TRBV5-1	TRBJ2-7	11	.	.	CASSLGDGQYF	TGCGCCAGCAGCTTGGGGGACGGGCAGTACTTC
TRBV28	TRBJ1-4	12	.	few	CASSSEYEKLFF	TGTGCCAGCAGTTCGGAATATGAAAAACTGTTTTTT
TRBV20-1	TRBJ1-1	11	.	few	CSARGLEGAFF	TGCAGTGCTAGGGGTCTTGAGGGGGCTTTCTTT
TRBV27	TRBJ1-1	13	.	few	CASSLIGATEAFF	TGTGCCAGCAGTTTAATTGGGGCAACTGAAGCTTTCTTT
TRBV10-2	TRBJ2-7	15	.	.	CASSGSPGLSYEQYF	TGCGCCAGCAGTGGTTCGCCAGGACTCTCCTACGAGCAGTACTTC
TRBV28	TRBJ1-5	15	TRBD1	.	CASSSATGGNQPQHF	TGTGCCAGCAGTTCAGCTACAGGGGGCAATCAGCCCCAGCATTTT
TRBV9	TRBJ2-1	17	TRBD2	.	CASGVSGTSGFYNEQFF	TGTGCCAGCGGCGTCTCCGGGACTAGCGGGTTTTACAATGAGCAGTTCTTC
TRBV20-1	TRBJ1-3	15	.	.	CSASTAGYSGNTIYF	TGCAGTGCTAGTACGGCAGGCTACTCTGGAAACACCATATATTTT
TRBV20-1	TRBJ1-1	14	TRBD1	.	CSARGTVLNTEAFF	TGCAGTGCTAGGGGGACAGTATTGAACACTGAAGCTTTCTTT
TRBV19	TRBJ1-2	13	TRBD1	.	CASTFYRGDGYTF	TGTGCCAGTACCTTCTACAGGGGGGATGGCTACACCTTC
TRBV20-1	TRBJ2-7	15	.	many	CSASSRTRSLYEQYF	TGCAGTGCTAGCTCCAGGACCCGAAGCCTTTACGAGCAGTACTTC
TRBV7-2	TRBJ1-5	14	.	.	CASSLVGGERPQHF	TGTGCCAGCAGCTTAGTTGGAGGGGAACGGCCCCAGCATTTT
TRBV5-1	TRBJ1-3	16	.	.	CASSLEPVSSGNTIYF	TGCGCCAGCAGCTTGGAGCCGGTTAGCTCTGGAAACACCATATATTTT
TRBV2	TRBJ2-2	15	TRBD2	.	CASRETSGWDGELFF	TGTGCCAGCAGAGAGACTAGCGGGTGGGACGGGGAGCTGTTTTTT